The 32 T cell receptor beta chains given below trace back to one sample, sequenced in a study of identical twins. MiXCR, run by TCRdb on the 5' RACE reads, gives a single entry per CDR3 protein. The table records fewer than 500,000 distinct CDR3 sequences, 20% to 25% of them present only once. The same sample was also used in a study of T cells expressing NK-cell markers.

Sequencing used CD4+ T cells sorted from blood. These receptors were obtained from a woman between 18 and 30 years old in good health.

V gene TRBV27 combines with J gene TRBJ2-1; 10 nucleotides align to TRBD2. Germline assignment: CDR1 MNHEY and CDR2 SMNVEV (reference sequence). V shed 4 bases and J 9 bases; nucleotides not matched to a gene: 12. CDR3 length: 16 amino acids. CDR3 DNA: TGTGCCAGCAGTTCTTTACTAGCGGGAAAAGAGGGTGAGCAGTTCTTC. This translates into CASSSLLAGKEGEQFF.

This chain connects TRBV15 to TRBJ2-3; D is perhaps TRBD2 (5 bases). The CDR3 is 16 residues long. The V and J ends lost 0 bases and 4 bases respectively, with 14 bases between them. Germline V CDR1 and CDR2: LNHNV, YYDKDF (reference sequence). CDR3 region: CATSRDLLEGADTQYF. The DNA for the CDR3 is TGTGCCACCAGCAGAGATCTACTAGAAGGCGCAGATACGCAGTATTTT.

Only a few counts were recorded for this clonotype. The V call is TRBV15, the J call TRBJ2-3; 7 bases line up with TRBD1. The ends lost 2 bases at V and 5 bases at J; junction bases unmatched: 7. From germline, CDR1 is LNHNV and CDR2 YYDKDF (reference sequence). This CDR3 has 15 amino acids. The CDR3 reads CATSRLRQGIDTQYF. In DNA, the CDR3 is TGTGCCACCAGCAGACTCCGACAGGGAATAGATACGCAGTATTTT.

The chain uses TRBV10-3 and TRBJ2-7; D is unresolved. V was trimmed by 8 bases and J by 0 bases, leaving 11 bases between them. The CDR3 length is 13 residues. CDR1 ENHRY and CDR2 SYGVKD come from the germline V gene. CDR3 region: CAIGFSSSYEQYF. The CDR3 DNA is TGTGCCATCGGGTTCAGTAGCTCCTACGAGCAGTACTTC.

CDR3 nucleotide sequence: TGCGCCAGCAGCTTGGTCAGGGAAAGTAGCTCCTACGAGCAGTACTTC. Protein sequence: CASSLVRESSSYEQYF. The V and J genes are TRBV5-1 and TRBJ2-7, with D maybe TRBD1 (5 bases). The germline V gene encodes CDR1 SGHRS and CDR2 YFSETQ. With 0 bases removed from V and 0 bases from J, the gap between germline ends came to 13 bases. The length of the CDR3 is 16 residues.

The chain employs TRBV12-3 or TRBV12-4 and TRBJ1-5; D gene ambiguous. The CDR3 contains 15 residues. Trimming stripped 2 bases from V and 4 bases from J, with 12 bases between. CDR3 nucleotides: TGTGCCAGCAGTTTATCGCCACAGATAAATCAGCCCCAGCATTTT. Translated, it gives CASSLSPQINQPQHF.

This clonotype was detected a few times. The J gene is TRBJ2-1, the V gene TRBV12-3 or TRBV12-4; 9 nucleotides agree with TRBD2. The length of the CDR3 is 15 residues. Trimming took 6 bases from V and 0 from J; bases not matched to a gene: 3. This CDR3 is CASSQRGDSYNEQFF. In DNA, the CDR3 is TGTGCCAGCAGCCAGCGGGGGGACTCCTACAATGAGCAGTTCTTC.

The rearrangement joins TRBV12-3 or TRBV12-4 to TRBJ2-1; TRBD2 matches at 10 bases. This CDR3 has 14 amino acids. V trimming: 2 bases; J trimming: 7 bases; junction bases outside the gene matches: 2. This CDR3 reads CASSLSGGANEQFF. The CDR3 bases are TGTGCCAGCAGTTTAAGCGGGGGGGCAAATGAGCAGTTCTTC.

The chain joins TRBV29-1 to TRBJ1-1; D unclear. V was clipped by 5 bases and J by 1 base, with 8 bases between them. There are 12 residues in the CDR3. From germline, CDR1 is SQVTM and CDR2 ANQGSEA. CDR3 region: CSVSSSNTEAFF. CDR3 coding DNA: TGCAGCGTTTCTAGTTCGAACACTGAAGCTTTCTTT.

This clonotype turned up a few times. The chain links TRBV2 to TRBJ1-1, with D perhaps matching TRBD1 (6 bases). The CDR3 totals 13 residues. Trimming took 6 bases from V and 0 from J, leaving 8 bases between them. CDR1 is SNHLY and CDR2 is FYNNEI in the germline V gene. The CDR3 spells CASRTGLNTEAFF. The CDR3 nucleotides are TGTGCCAGCAGGACAGGTTTGAACACTGAAGCTTTCTTT.

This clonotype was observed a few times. The CDR3 coding sequence is TGTGCCAGCAGTTACGAGGTAGCAACAACAAAATCCTACAATGAGCAGTTCTTC. It specifies CASSYEVATTKSYNEQFF. J is TRBJ2-1 and V is TRBV6-2 or TRBV6-3; D gene ambiguous. The CDR3 loop spans 18 amino acids. V gave up 2 bases and J gave up 1 base, with 18 bases separating them. The germline V gene encodes CDR1 MNHEY and CDR2 SVGEGT.

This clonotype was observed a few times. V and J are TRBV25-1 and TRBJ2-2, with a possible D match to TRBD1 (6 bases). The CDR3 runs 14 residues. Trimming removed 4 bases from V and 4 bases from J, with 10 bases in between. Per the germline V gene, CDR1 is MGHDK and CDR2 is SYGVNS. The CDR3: CASSGQELTGELFF. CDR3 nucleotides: TGTGCCAGCAGTGGACAGGAACTCACCGGGGAGCTGTTTTTT.

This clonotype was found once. The DNA of the CDR3 is TGTGCCAGCAGTTCTAATACAGGGATCCAAGAGACCCAGTACTTC. It specifies CASSSNTGIQETQYF. The V and J genes are TRBV5-5 and TRBJ2-5; D is possibly TRBD1 (6 bases). The germline V gene has CDR1 SGHKS and CDR2 YYEKEE (reference sequence). The CDR3 has 15 residues. V lost 5 bases and J lost 1, with 15 bases in between.

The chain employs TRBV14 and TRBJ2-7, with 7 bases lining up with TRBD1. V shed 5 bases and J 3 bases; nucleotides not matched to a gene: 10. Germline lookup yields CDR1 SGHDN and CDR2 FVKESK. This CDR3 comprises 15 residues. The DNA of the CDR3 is TGTGCCAGCAGCAAACCCGGACAGGACCTCTACGAGCAGTACTTC. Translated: CASSKPGQDLYEQYF. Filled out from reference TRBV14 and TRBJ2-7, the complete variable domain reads EAGVTQFPSHSVIEKGQTVTLRCDPISGHDNLYWYRRVMGKEIKFLLHFVKESKQDESGMPNNRFLAERTGGTYSTLKVQPAELEDSGVYFCASSKPGQDLYEQYFGPGTRLTVT.

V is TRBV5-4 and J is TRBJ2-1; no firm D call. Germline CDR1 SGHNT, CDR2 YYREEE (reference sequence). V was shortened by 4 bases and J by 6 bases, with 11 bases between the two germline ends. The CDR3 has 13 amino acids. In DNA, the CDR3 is TGTGCCAGCAGCGTGGACGTTTCCAATGAGCAGTTCTTC. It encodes CASSVDVSNEQFF.

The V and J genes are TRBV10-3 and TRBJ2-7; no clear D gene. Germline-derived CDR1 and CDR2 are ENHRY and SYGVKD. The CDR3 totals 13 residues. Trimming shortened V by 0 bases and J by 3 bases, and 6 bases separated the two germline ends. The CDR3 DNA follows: TGTGCCATCAGTGAGTCAGATTACTACGAGCAGTACTTC. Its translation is CAISESDYYEQYF.

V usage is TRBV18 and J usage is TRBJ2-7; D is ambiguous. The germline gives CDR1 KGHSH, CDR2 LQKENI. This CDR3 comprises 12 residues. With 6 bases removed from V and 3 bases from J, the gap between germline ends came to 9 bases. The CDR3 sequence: CASSSNVYEQYF. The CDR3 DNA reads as TGTGCCAGCTCGTCGAACGTCTACGAGCAGTACTTC.

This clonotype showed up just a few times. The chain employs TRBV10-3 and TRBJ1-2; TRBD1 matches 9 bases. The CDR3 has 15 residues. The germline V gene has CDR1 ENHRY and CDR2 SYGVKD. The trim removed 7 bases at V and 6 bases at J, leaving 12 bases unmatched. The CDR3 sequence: CAIKFVTGGDHGYTF. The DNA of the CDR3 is TGTGCCATCAAATTCGTAACAGGGGGCGATCATGGCTACACCTTC.

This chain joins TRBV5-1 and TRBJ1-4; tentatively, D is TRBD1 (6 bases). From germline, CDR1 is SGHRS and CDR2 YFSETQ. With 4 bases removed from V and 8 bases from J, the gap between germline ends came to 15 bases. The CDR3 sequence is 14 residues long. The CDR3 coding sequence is TGCGCCAGCAGCCCACAGGGTCCGGGGGAAAAACTGTTTTTT. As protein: CASSPQGPGEKLFF.

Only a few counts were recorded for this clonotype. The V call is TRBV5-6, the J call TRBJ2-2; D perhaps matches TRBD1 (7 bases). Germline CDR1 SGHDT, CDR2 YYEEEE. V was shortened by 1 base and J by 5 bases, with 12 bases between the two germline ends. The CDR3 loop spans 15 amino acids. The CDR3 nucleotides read TGTGCCAGCAGCTTGTGGCAGGGGGGAACCGGGGAGCTGTTTTTT. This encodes CASSLWQGGTGELFF.

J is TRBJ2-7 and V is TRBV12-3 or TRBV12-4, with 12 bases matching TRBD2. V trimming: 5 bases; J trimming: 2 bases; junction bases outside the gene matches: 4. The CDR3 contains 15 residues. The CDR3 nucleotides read TGTGCCAGCAGTAGTACTAGCGGGAGGACCTACGAGCAGTACTTC. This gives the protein CASSSTSGRTYEQYF.

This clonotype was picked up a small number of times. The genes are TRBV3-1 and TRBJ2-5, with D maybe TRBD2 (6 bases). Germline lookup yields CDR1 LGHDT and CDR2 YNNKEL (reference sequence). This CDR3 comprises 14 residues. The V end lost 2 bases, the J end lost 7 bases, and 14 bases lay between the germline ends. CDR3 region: CASSQWDRGGTQYF. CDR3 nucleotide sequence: TGTGCCAGCAGCCAATGGGACCGGGGAGGGACCCAGTACTTC.

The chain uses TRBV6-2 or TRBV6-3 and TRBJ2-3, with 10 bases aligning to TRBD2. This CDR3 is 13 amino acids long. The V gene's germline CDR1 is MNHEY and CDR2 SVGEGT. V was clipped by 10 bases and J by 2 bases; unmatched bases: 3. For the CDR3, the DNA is TGTGCCATCGGACTAGCGGTCACAGATACGCAGTATTTT. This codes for CAIGLAVTDTQYF.

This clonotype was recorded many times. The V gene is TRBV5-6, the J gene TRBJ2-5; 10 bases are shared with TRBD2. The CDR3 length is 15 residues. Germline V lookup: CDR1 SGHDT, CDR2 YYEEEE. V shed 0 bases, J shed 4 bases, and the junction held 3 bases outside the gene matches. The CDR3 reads CASSLERGGVETQYF. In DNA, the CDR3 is TGTGCCAGCAGCTTGGAGCGGGGGGGCGTAGAGACCCAGTACTTC.

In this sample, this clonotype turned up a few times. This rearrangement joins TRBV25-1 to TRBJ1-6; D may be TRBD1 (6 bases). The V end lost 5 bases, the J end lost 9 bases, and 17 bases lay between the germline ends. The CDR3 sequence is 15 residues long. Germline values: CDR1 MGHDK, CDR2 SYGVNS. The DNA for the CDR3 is TGTGCCAGCAGTACATATACAGGGTACAGTTCACCCCTCCACTTT. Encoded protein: CASSTYTGYSSPLHF.

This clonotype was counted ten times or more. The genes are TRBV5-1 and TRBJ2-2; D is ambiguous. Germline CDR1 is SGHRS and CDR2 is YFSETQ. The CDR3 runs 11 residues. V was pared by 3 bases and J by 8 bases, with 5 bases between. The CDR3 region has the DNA TGCGCCAGCAGCTACCCTGGGGAGCTGTTTTTT. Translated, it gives CASSYPGELFF.

The CDR3 coding sequence is TGTGCTAGTGGTTTGGAACCCCGCGGAAGAAGGTATCAGCCCCAGCATTTT. This codes for CASGLEPRGRRYQPQHF. The chain is built from TRBV12-5 and TRBJ1-5; D ambiguous. V lost 1 base to trimming and J lost 5 bases, with 18 bases between them. The CDR3 consists of 17 residues. Per the germline V gene, CDR1 is LGHNT and CDR2 is FRNRAP.

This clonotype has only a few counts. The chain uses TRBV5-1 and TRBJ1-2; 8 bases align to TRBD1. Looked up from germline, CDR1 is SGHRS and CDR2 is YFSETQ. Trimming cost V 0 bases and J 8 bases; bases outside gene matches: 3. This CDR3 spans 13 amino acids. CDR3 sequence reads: CASSLATGEGYTF. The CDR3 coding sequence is TGCGCCAGCAGCTTGGCGACAGGGGAAGGCTACACCTTC.

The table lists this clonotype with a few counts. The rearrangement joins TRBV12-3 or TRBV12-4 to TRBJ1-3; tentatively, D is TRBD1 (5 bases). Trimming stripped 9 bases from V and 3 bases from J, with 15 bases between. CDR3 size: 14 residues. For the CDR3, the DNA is TGTGCCAGTTCCCAGGGTAGGATTGGAAACACCATATATTTT. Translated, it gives CASSQGRIGNTIYF.

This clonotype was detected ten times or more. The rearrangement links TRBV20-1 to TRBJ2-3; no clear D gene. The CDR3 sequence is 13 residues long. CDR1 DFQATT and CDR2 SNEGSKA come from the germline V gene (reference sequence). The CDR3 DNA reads TGCAGCGCCAAAGATAGAAGCACAGATACGCAGTATTTT. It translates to CSAKDRSTDTQYF.

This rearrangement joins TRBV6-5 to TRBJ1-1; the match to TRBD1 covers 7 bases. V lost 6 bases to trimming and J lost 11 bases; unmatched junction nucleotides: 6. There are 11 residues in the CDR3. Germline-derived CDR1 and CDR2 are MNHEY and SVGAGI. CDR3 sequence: CASSEGASAFF. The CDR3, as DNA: TGTGCCAGCAGCGAGGGGGCTTCGGCTTTCTTT.

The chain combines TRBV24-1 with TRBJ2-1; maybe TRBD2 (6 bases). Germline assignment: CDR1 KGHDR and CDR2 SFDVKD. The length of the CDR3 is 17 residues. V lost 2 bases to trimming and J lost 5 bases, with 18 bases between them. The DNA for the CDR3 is TGTGCCACCAGTGATTCCACTAGCTCGGGGATCCACAATGAGCAGTTCTTC. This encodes CATSDSTSSGIHNEQFF.